Following are 2 T cell receptor beta chains from one sample sequenced in a study of blood T cell repertoires in COVID-19. Sequencing was performed with immunoSEQ multiplex PCR; in TCRdb, only in-frame clones are kept and a portion is missing. Of roughly 100,000 clones detected, about three quarters appear once; the ten largest clones hold roughly a fifth. The sequencing sample was made of peripheral blood. The receptors derive from a woman in her 70s with acute or convalescent COVID-19.

The table lists this clone with many counts. The chain combines TRBV10-3 with TRBJ1-3; 9 nucleotides agree with TRBD1. The trim removed 6 bases at V and 0 bases at J, leaving 3 bases unmatched. Germline CDR1 is ENHRY and CDR2 is SYGVKD. The CDR3 is 15 residues long. The CDR3 DNA reads as TGTGCCATCAGGGACAGGGGTTTCTCTGGAAACACCATATATTTT. This gives the protein CAIRDRGFSGNTIYF.

This chain uses TRBV25-1 with TRBJ1-5; D ambiguous. This CDR3 region has 14 residues. V dropped 5 bases and J dropped 9 bases, with 17 bases sitting between them. Germline CDR1 is MGHDK and CDR2 is SYGVNS. DNA for the CDR3: TGTGCCAGCAGTAGTAGTTCTGGCCCGGGGCCCCAGCATTTT. Translating it yields CASSSSSGPGPQHF.